This TCR beta chain was documented in a study of cytomegalovirus exposure and HLA in healthy donors. CDR1 is GTSNPN and CDR2 is SVGIG in the germline V gene (reference sequence). The CDR3 runs to 16 residues. V shed 2 bases and J shed 5 bases, with 19 bases lying between them. In the PCR, 60 Vbeta and 13 Jbeta primers were used. The protocol was immunoSEQ multiplex PCR, while the TCRdb copy is restricted to in-frame clones and leaves out a portion. The sample contains approximately 170,000 clones, over 80% of which appear only once. Sequencing used PBMCs. The chain links TRBV30 to TRBJ1-5; D is possibly TRBD1 (6 bases). The TCR comes from a boy under 10 years old in good health and CMV-seronegative. The CDR3 spells CAWSTGHSTYDQPQHF. CDR3 nucleotides: TGTGCCTGGAGTACAGGGCATTCCACTTACGATCAGCCCCAGCATTTT. Full variable domain (rest looked up from reference TRBV30 and TRBJ1-5): SQTIHQWPATLVQPVGSPLSLECTVEGTSNPNLYWYRQAAGRGLQLLFYSVGIGQISSEVPQNLSASRPQDRQFILSSKKLLLSDSGFYLCAWSTGHSTYDQPQHFGDGTRLSIL.